This T cell receptor (beta chain) came from a study of cytomegalovirus exposure and HLA in healthy donors (dated by TCRdb to the late 2010s). Background on the whole study: An earlier analysis of 587 of the donors reported 250 to 300 Gb of sequence data and roughly 120 million unique TCR beta sequences obtained from around 180 million T cells. An early release covering approximately 600 HLA-typed donors comprised approximately 300 gigabases of sequencing data and tens of millions of unique TCR sequences. Of the roughly 400 genotyped donors, 65% to 90% were placed in the genetic ancestry cluster associated with self-reported Caucasian donors. The study was designed to test whether signatures of past pathogen exposure could be identified by cataloging public T cell receptors. The study used immunosequencing to profile the T cell repertoires of hundreds of subjects and linked those repertoires to cytomegalovirus serostatus. Besides the first cohort of about 730 subjects, a separate validation cohort made up of 120 different subjects was used. To predict cytomegalovirus infection status, the study brought together high-throughput TCR immunosequencing, statistical association of individual TCRs with disease status, and machine learning. In a later analysis, previously published TCR beta repertoires from more than 500 donors were re-analyzed and high-resolution HLA genotyping was added so that TCR occurrence patterns could be studied. Rather than drawing on any new phenotypic data, the later analysis identified candidate immune exposures from TCR beta sequences and the way those sequences occurred across donors. In an earlier analysis of 550 to 700 of the donors, high-throughput TCR beta sequencing was used to judge whether each TCR beta V gene segment behaved as functional or pseudogenic. Donor age, sex, ethnicity and CMV serostatus were compiled alongside the repertoire data. Genome-wide SNP genotypes for about 55% of the roughly 670 donors were used in a later genetic analysis, which treated that subset as a discovery cohort. All discovery cohort repertoires had been generated on a single sequencing platform. Both class I and class II loci were covered by HLA typing, at four-digit resolution. The number of typed donors differed by locus: about 620-640 for A, B, C, DRB1 and DQB1; approximately 530 for DQA1; around 610 for DPA1; and roughly 450 for DPB1. Several DR-DQ haplotypes were treated as single units for association and clustering because of strong linkage in the cohort. Among 300 to 500 genotyped donors of the cohort, an average of around 250,000 unique TCR beta nucleotide sequences was sequenced per donor, of which about 18% were non-productive. General study outcomes and caveats: Some IMGT-functional V segments, including TRBV6-2 and TRBV6-3, could not be told apart with the 87-base-pair reads, so those segments were excluded. A group of highly shared sequence variants was considered likely to be a technical artifact of the sequencing pipeline. A later analysis found that HLA-associated TCR beta chains were more clonally expanded and had lower generation probabilities than equally common non-associated chains. HLA typing was unavailable for some donors at each locus, so association tests used only the typed subset. A later genetic analysis reported fewer N-insertions in productive TCRs among donors in an Asian-associated ancestry cluster than the roughly 640-donor mean. A later analysis reported that several top co-occurrence clusters appeared linked to parvovirus B19, influenza, CMV and Epstein-Barr virus. A later analysis found that TCR association rates varied across HLA loci, with DRB1 alleles showing the most associated TCRs and HLA-C alleles the fewest. Cytomegalovirus status was reported to be diagnosed by the classifier with high specificity and sensitivity in both the original and validation cohorts. Most TCR sequences were seen in very few donors, while some public TCRs were found in many individuals. The authors suggested that the approach could potentially be generalized to other disease states and immunological phenotypes. In vitro tests confirmed that three of the cytomegalovirus-associated TCR beta chains recognize cytomegalovirus antigens. Strong co-occurrence of HLA alleles, especially DR and DQ, made assigning TCR associations to individual alleles difficult. Sequencing depth was assumed to be roughly uniform across donors in the presence/absence analyses, though that assumption may not hold. Some 16 rarely observed V segments, including chromosome 9 orphons, were excluded from the earlier analysis of several hundred of the donors because counts were too low. In an earlier analysis of 500 to 650 of the donors, most TCR beta V segments appeared in productive rearrangements about 87% or about 30% of the time, broadly matching IMGT annotations. At a false discovery rate of 0.05, a later analysis linked 16,951 TCR beta sequences to specific HLA alleles. Linkage disequilibrium might explain the correlated functional status among segregating V segments, but an unknown experimental factor could not be excluded. A further reported finding was that TCR beta sequences accurately predicted the HLA-A and HLA-B alleles for most subjects in the first cohort. In a later analysis, most CMV-associated TCR beta chains were found to appear HLA-restricted, with HLA associations seemingly driven largely by CMV exposure. A total of roughly 160 TCR beta chains were listed by the study as associated with cytomegalovirus. V-gene and J-gene trimming of TCR beta chains was associated with a missense DCLRE1C variant in a later genetic analysis, and the association was replicated in an independent cohort. This cohort had only TCR beta chains sequenced, and the lack of alpha or paired-chain data limited which features could be detected. For the cohort, immune exposure information was limited to CMV serostatus.

Library creation used the immunoSEQ multiplex PCR assay. The multiplex PCR relied on a mix of 60 forward primers for TCR Vbeta segments and 13 reverse primers for TCR Jbeta segments. A multiplex PCR assay on genomic DNA amplified the CDR3 region of rearranged TCR beta genes. On the Illumina HiSeq System, the amplified TCR beta libraries were sequenced as 87-base-pair reads. Under the source paper's analysis protocol: Across the roughly 700 repertoires, a later analysis counted approximately 75 million unique TCR beta chains, roughly 11 million of which were shared by at least two donors. Raw reads were error-corrected and collapsed into unique sequences by a nearest-neighbor algorithm in which closely related sequences were merged to remove PCR and sequencing errors. V, D and J gene segments were assigned by aligning CDR3 sequences to IMGT reference sequences. Each retained sequence needed at least a six-nucleotide match to both a V gene segment and a J gene segment. A rearrangement was called productive if the CDR3 had no stop codons and remained in frame with V and J, and every other rearrangement was called non-productive. CDR3 was defined according to IMGT convention as the region running from the second conserved V-encoded cysteine to the conserved J-encoded phenylalanine. In an earlier analysis of some 550 of the donors, sequences lacking an unambiguous match to a single V gene segment were excluded. An earlier analysis of 550 to 650 of the donors classified V segments as functional when productive rearrangements were above 56.7% and as segregating when the standard deviation between donors was above 5%. A statistical classification framework was built to diagnose cytomegalovirus status from the catalog of TCR beta chain sequences. A later analysis assigned V and J genes by comparing TCR nucleotide sequences with IMGT/GENE-DB human TR gene sequences. Using the TCRdist pipeline, a later analysis assigned CDR3 sequences along with most-parsimonious VDJ recombination scenarios. In a later analysis, each TCR beta chain was defined by its CDR3 amino acid sequence together with its V-gene family, and reads lacking a unique V-gene family were excluded. A later analysis removed 600 or so highly shared, low-generation-probability nucleotide sequences to deal with suspected cross-contamination and a sequencing artifact. In a later analysis, a clonal expansion index was calculated for each public chain from normalized within-repertoire ranks of inferred template counts. In a later analysis, generation probabilities were computed with a VDJ recombination model fitted to out-of-frame rearrangements, and the resulting probabilities were checked against IGoR. Hypergeometric tests were used in a later analysis to score TCR-TCR, TCR-HLA and TCR-CMV co-occurrence, with a repertoire-size bias correction applied to the TCR pairs. False discovery rates were estimated in a later analysis by permuting HLA or CMV assignments 20 times. A later analysis grouped co-occurring TCRs with DBSCAN, adding TCRdist sequence similarity when clustering within HLA-allele-positive subsets. For co-occurrence clustering, repertoires with fewer than 30,000 or more than 120,000 public chains were excluded, along with roughly 5 repertoires with anomalous nucleotide sharing. Held by TCRdb, this immuneACCESS table contains in-frame sequences only and omits some clones. Under half of the omission traces to an unresolved V gene where checked; the cause of the rest is unknown. That table furnishes V, J and clone size, whereas the DNA furnished D and trimming. This sample holds about 90,000 clones; around 78% were observed only once. Jointly, the top ten make up roughly 0.63% of the sample.

In total, approximately 690 healthy bone marrow donors made up the cohort. At the time of sampling, all cohort members were nominally healthy, though unrecorded immune exposures were likely present. The donor tested CMV seronegative, placing the donor among the roughly 350 seronegative members of the cohort. A peripheral blood sample was collected from each donor, and TCR beta sequencing was performed on peripheral blood mononuclear cells. The Qiagen DNeasy Blood Extraction Kit was used to extract genomic DNA from the blood cell samples. The cysteine opens and the phenylalanine closes a CDR3 of 17 amino acids. Only CDR3 DNA is held: 51 bases, read in frame from base 1. V trim: 1 base; J trim: 1 base; unmatched bases: 5. The germline V gene sets CDR1 to SGHVS and CDR2 to FQNEAQ. Worth noting for this clone: Its antigen target is currently unknown. No per-base quality is available; no much larger clone lies one base away.

The chain links TRBV7-8 with TRBJ2-1; 9 of the junction bases match TRBD2. This TCR came from a young man in good health and CMV-seronegative. The sequenced sample was PBMCs. The CDR3 region has the sequence CASSLGLREGSYNEQFF. The sequenced DNA: TGTGCCAGCAGCTTAGGGTTGCGGGAGGGGTCCTACAATGAGCAGTTCTTC. Beyond the CDR3, the reference TRBV7-8 and TRBJ2-1 genes provide the residues; the full variable domain reads: GAGVSQSPRYKVAKRGQDVALRCDPISGHVSLFWYQQALGQGPEFLTYFQNEAQLDKSGLPSDRFFAERPEGSVSTLKIQRTQQEDSAVYLCASSLGLREGSYNEQFFGPGTRLTVL.